This TCR beta chain was captured by sequencing in a study of breast tumors, draining lymph nodes, adjacent tissues. Study-wide findings and caveats: Tumor repertoires ranked between lymph nodes and nontumor tissue in diversity, with V and J gene preferences. Findings are consistent with lymph node origin and intratumoral expansion of most tumor T cells.

The CDR3 is 18 amino acids. Germline values: CDR1 DFQATT, CDR2 SNEGSKA (reference sequence). The trim removed 3 bases at V and 2 bases at J, leaving 13 bases unmatched. Axillary draining lymph nodes of breast cancer patients supplied the node samples. This clonotype has a handful of counts. Its specificity is unknown. This could be a read error, since a much larger clone is one nucleotide away. One entry per CDR3 protein results from TCRdb running MiXCR on the multiplex PCR reads. This table has about 300,000 distinct CDR3 sequences, roughly 31% appearing once. Sequencing was done on a sample of axillary lymph node tissue. This chain joins TRBV20-1 and TRBJ2-3; 11 nucleotides align to TRBD2. The sequence came from a female donor with breast cancer. Some clones in this sample may be carry-over from other donors' samples. The DNA for the CDR3 is TGCAGTGCTAGCCCGTCTAGCGGGAGGACCCTAGTCACAGATACGCAGTATTTT. Translating it yields CSASPSSGRTLVTDTQYF.